Below are 18 T cell receptor beta chains sequenced from a single sample in a study of T cell responses to AZD1222 COVID-19 vaccine. TCRdb's table, derived via immunoSEQ multiplex PCR, lists solely in-frame clones and lacks some. The sample contains 98,000 or so clones, about nine tenths of which appear only once. The sample here was peripheral blood, taken 28 days after the second AZD1222 dose. Receptors originate from an adult who received the AZD1222 COVID-19 vaccine.

This clone was detected only a few times. The J gene is TRBJ2-4, the V gene TRBV9, with 7 nucleotides matching TRBD1. The CDR3 is made up of 17 amino acids. CDR1 and CDR2 (germline): SGDLS, YYNGEE. The ends lost 4 bases at V and 0 bases at J; junction bases unmatched: 10. CDR3 coding DNA: TGTGCCAGCAGCCCCCGGACAGGACTCGGAGCCAAAAACATTCAGTACTTC. Amino acid sequence: CASSPRTGLGAKNIQYF.

This chain uses TRBV2 with TRBJ2-7, with D maybe TRBD2 (6 bases). V was shortened by 4 bases and J by 5 bases, with 18 bases between the two germline ends. The CDR3 is 15 amino acids. CDR1 and CDR2 (germline): SNHLY, FYNNEI. The CDR3: CASSVRPLTRHEQYF. In nucleotides, the CDR3 is TGTGCCAGCAGTGTACGGCCCCTGACTAGGCACGAGCAGTACTTC.

This clone came up once. The chain carries TRBV6-1 and TRBJ2-7, with 7 bases matching TRBD2. The germline V gene has CDR1 MNHNS and CDR2 SASEGT. After removal of 3 bases from V and 0 bases from J, the junction contained 14 bases not matched to a gene. The CDR3 runs to 18 residues. CDR3 nucleotide sequence: TGTGCCAGCAGTGAGAGGGCTAGCGGACTTTACCGCTCCTACGAGCAGTACTTC. Translation: CASSERASGLYRSYEQYF.

This clone was observed a handful of times. The J gene is TRBJ2-1, the V gene TRBV2; D possibly uses TRBD1 or TRBD2 (7 bases each). The V end lost 10 bases, the J end lost 4 bases, and 14 bases lay between the germline ends. The CDR3 consists of 13 residues. In germline, CDR1 is SNHLY, CDR2 FYNNEI. CDR3 protein: CATRGGYYNEQFF. The CDR3 DNA reads TGTGCCACCAGGGGGGGCTATTACAATGAGCAGTTCTTC.

The V call is TRBV19, the J call TRBJ2-5; D remains ambiguous. The V end was cut by 11 bases, the J end by 0 bases, with 16 bases between. Germline values: CDR1 LNHDA, CDR2 SQIVND (reference sequence). This CDR3 is built from 14 residues. CDR3 in amino acids: CASSRSQYQETQYF. In DNA, the CDR3 is TGTGCCTCCAGTAGATCCCAGTACCAAGAGACCCAGTACTTC.

The V and J genes are TRBV10-3 and TRBJ2-5; the D is unclear. Germline V CDR1 and CDR2: ENHRY, SYGVKD. V was cut by 3 bases and J by 1 base, with 6 bases left in between. The CDR3 covers 13 residues. As DNA, the CDR3 is TGTGCCATCAGTGATCAGGCCCAAGAGACCCAGTACTTC. As protein: CAISDQAQETQYF.

The V call is TRBV9, the J call TRBJ1-1; D uncertain. Germline V gives CDR1 SGDLS, CDR2 YYNGEE. The CDR3 length is 16 residues. V was shortened by 3 bases and J by 0 bases, with 15 bases between the two germline ends. CDR3 in amino acids: CASSAGVLRMNTEAFF. The DNA for the CDR3 is TGTGCCAGCAGCGCCGGGGTTTTAAGGATGAACACTGAAGCTTTCTTT.

The chain combines TRBV30 with TRBJ1-1; D not certain. This CDR3 has 11 amino acids. V lost 1 base and J 3 bases, leaving 3 bases between the germline ends. The V gene's germline CDR1 is GTSNPN and CDR2 SVGIG (reference sequence). The CDR3 DNA is TGTGCCTGGAGTGCGTACACTGAAGCTTTCTTT. Its translation: CAWSAYTEAFF.

The chain links TRBV5-4 to TRBJ2-2, with TRBD2 matching over 9 bases. Germline V gene sequence: CDR1 SGHNT, CDR2 YYREEE (reference sequence). V lost 2 bases to trimming and J lost 7 bases; unmatched junction nucleotides: 3. This CDR3 has 14 residues. The CDR3 DNA reads as TGTGCCAGCAGCTTAGTAGCGGGGGTCGGGGAGCTGTTTTTT. Its protein is CASSLVAGVGELFF.

This clone was found once. J is TRBJ2-4 and V is TRBV3-1 (or the pseudogene TRBV3-2); TRBD1 matches at 7 bases. CDR3 size: 14 residues. Germline CDR1 LGHDT, CDR2 YNNKEL (reference sequence). J was trimmed by 8 bases and V by 5 bases; bases with no gene match: 9. The CDR3 protein is CASSSEGGEDIQYF. The CDR3 DNA reads as TGTGCCAGCAGCTCCGAAGGGGGCGAGGACATTCAGTACTTC.

This rearrangement joins TRBV3-1 (or the pseudogene TRBV3-2) to TRBJ2-6; no clear D gene. V was trimmed by 4 bases and J by 18 bases, leaving 16 bases between them. The germline V gene encodes CDR1 LGHDT and CDR2 YNNKEL (reference sequence). CDR3 length: 12 amino acids. CDR3 bases: TGTGCCAGCAGCCCGAACGGTTGGCCCTCGACTTTC. Its protein is CASSPNGWPSTF.

The chain carries TRBV7-9 and TRBJ2-7; D uncertain. CDR3 length equals 15 residues. The germline V and J ends were trimmed by 4 bases and 1 base, with 14 bases remaining between them. CDR1 and CDR2 from the germline V gene are SEHNR and FQNEAQ (reference sequence). CDR3 nucleotides: TGTGCCAGCAGCTCTCTAGGACGCGGATCCTACGAGCAGTACTTC. This gives the protein CASSSLGRGSYEQYF.

Sample share makes this clone medium-sized. This chain joins TRBV5-4 and TRBJ2-3, with D unresolved. Trimming pared 2 bases from V and 2 bases from J, leaving 0 bases between. The germline V gene has CDR1 SGHNT and CDR2 YYREEE (reference sequence). This CDR3 is 11 amino acids long. The CDR3 DNA follows: TGTGCCAGCAGCTTCACAGATACGCAGTATTTT. This codes for CASSFTDTQYF.

The chain has TRBV5-1 and TRBJ2-1; TRBD2 agrees at 8 bases. Germline V gene lookup returns CDR1 SGHRS and CDR2 YFSETQ. There are 18 residues in the CDR3. V lost 1 base, J lost 1 base, and 10 bases stayed unmatched. The CDR3 DNA sequence: TGCGCCAGCAGCTTGAATCCAGCGGGAGTAACTTCCTACAATGAGCAGTTCTTC. It is translated as CASSLNPAGVTSYNEQFF.

CDR3 coding DNA: TGTGCCAGCAGGCCGGGCCCCAACTCCTACAATGAGCAGTTCTTC. Its protein product is CASRPGPNSYNEQFF. V gene TRBV6-5 combines with J gene TRBJ2-1; no reliable D call. The length of the CDR3 is 15 residues. Germline assignment: CDR1 MNHEY and CDR2 SVGAGI. The V end lost 6 bases, the J end lost 0 bases, and 12 bases lay between the germline ends.

The chain carries TRBV7-9 and TRBJ2-6; no firm D call. V was trimmed by 0 bases and J by 1 base, leaving 1 base between them. This CDR3 spans 14 amino acids. Germline lookup yields CDR1 SEHNR and CDR2 FQNEAQ (reference sequence). This CDR3 reads CASSLASGANVLTF. In DNA form, the CDR3 reads TGTGCCAGCAGCTTAGCTTCTGGGGCCAACGTCCTGACTTTC.

This chain links TRBV3-1 (or the pseudogene TRBV3-2) with TRBJ1-6; a possible D gene is TRBD1 (6 bases). V was cut by 4 bases and J by 7 bases, with 17 bases left in between. The CDR3 has 16 amino acids. Germline V gene sequence: CDR1 LGHDT, CDR2 YNNKEL (reference sequence). The CDR3 coding sequence is TGTGCCAGCAGCCCGGGGGACACCCGAACGAATTCACCCCTCCACTTT. Protein product: CASSPGDTRTNSPLHF.

The V gene is TRBV19, the J gene TRBJ1-1, with 8 nucleotides matching TRBD1. The ends lost 5 bases at V and 2 bases at J; junction bases unmatched: 16. The CDR3 is 18 amino acids. Germline V gives CDR1 LNHDA, CDR2 SQIVND (reference sequence). The CDR3 region has the DNA TGTGCCAGTAGTTGGACTAACGCAGGGGGCTTGGGTAACACTGAAGCTTTCTTT. Its protein product is CASSWTNAGGLGNTEAFF.